This TCR beta chain was retrieved from a study of CD8 T cells in Susac syndrome. Random hexamers were used to reverse transcribe roughly 0.5 to 1 ug of RNA. It was immunoSEQ multiplex PCR that amplified TCR beta CDR3 across 54 Vbeta and 13 Jbeta. TCRdb re-derived calls from the immunoSEQ multiplex PCR reads in MiXCR, one entry per CDR3 protein. This table has under 150,000 distinct CDR3 sequences, approximately 94% appearing once. Trimming cost V 8 bases and J 1 base; bases outside gene matches: 3. The CDR3 consists of 13 residues. Looked up from germline, CDR1 is SNHLY and CDR2 is FYNNEI. The V gene is TRBV2, the J gene TRBJ2-5, with 8 bases lining up with TRBD1. The receptor was derived from a human donor with Susac syndrome. The sequencing sample was made of CD4+ T cells from PBMCs. CDR3 DNA sequence: TGTGCCAGCTACAGGGGGATCCAAGAGACCCAGTACTTC. Encoded protein: CASYRGIQETQYF.